Each of the 14 T cell receptor beta chains below was sequenced from the same sample in a study of shared clonotypes between healthy human individuals. The protocol was immunoSEQ multiplex PCR, while the TCRdb copy is restricted to in-frame clones and leaves out a portion. The sample records 450,000 to 500,000 clones, roughly 85% being singletons. Sequenced: PBMCs. The receptors here all came from a woman in her thirties or forties in good health. Some clones in this sample may be carry-over from other donors' samples.

The table lists this clone with a few counts. The chain recombines TRBV30 with TRBJ2-3, with 7 bases that match TRBD2. The germline V gene encodes CDR1 GTSNPN and CDR2 SVGIG (reference sequence). Trimming removed 0 bases from V and 3 bases from J; junction bases left unmatched: 9. There are 16 residues in the CDR3. The CDR3 nucleotides are TGTGCCTGGAGTGTACCACCGGGAGGCGGGACAGATACGCAGTATTTT. As protein: CAWSVPPGGGTDTQYF.

The chain combines TRBV4-3 with TRBJ2-3; 8 bases fit TRBD2. This CDR3 region has 17 residues. With V trimmed by 0 bases and J by 6 bases, 11 bases remained unmatched. Per germline, CDR1 LGHNA and CDR2 YSLEER. The CDR3 nucleotides are TGCGCCAGCAGCCAAGATAGGGGCAGCGGGAGCGGGGATACGCAGTATTTT. Its translation is CASSQDRGSGSGDTQYF.

The chain combines TRBV18 with TRBJ1-3, with unresolved D. Looked up from germline, CDR1 is KGHSH and CDR2 is LQKENI. The CDR3 has 17 residues. V was shortened by 2 bases and J by 2 bases, with 16 bases between the two germline ends. CDR3 DNA: TGTGCCAGCTCACCATCTTATACAACAACCGCTGGAAACACCATATATTTT. It codes for CASSPSYTTTAGNTIYF.

V gene TRBV7-7 combines with J gene TRBJ2-2; 14 bases match TRBD2. CDR1 is SSHAT, CDR2 FNYEAQ, per germline (reference sequence). The ends lost 5 bases at V and 5 bases at J; junction bases unmatched: 4. This CDR3 has 16 amino acids. CDR3 sequence reads: CASSGTSGSKTGELFF. The DNA for the CDR3 is TGTGCCAGCAGCGGGACTAGCGGGAGTAAAACCGGGGAGCTGTTTTTT. The full variable domain, with the rest looked up from reference TRBV7-7 and TRBJ2-2, is GAGVSQSPRYKVTKRGQDVTLRCDPISSHATLYWYQQALGQGPEFLTYFNYEAQPDKSGLPSDRFSAERPEGSISTLTIQRTEQRDSAMYRCASSGTSGSKTGELFFGEGSRLTVL.

The CDR3 here is CAISELAEASEQYF. The CDR3 region has the DNA TGTGCCATCAGTGAACTAGCGGAGGCGAGCGAGCAGTACTTC. The rearrangement joins TRBV10-3 to TRBJ2-7; 8 bases match TRBD2. V lost 3 bases and J lost 6; bases outside the gene matches: 7. This CDR3 spans 14 amino acids. The germline V gene encodes CDR1 ENHRY and CDR2 SYGVKD.

The genes are TRBV27 and TRBJ2-7; 8 bases agree with TRBD1. Germline lookup yields CDR1 MNHEY and CDR2 SMNVEV (reference sequence). With 3 bases clipped from V and 5 bases from J, the junction kept 9 bases outside the gene matches. The CDR3 spans 15 residues. In nucleotides, the CDR3 is TGTGCCAGCAGTTTTTTAGACAGGGGCATCGACGAGCAGTACTTC. Amino acids: CASSFLDRGIDEQYF.

This chain connects TRBV5-1 to TRBJ1-1; the D gene is possibly TRBD1 (5 bases). CDR1 is SGHRS, CDR2 YFSETQ, per germline. The CDR3 is made up of 14 amino acids. The ends were cut back, 3 bases at V and 2 bases at J, with 11 bases in the middle. This CDR3 is CASSYQTGNTEAFF. The CDR3 DNA reads as TGCGCCAGCAGCTACCAAACAGGAAACACTGAAGCTTTCTTT.

This chain links TRBV6-6 with TRBJ2-3; 9 bases map to TRBD2. CDR1 and CDR2 (germline): MNHNY, SVGAGI (reference sequence). With V trimmed by 9 bases and J by 2 bases, 6 bases remained unmatched. The CDR3 loop spans 14 amino acids. CDR3 coding DNA: TGTGCCAGTACCTTAGCGGGAGACACAGATACGCAGTATTTT. Its translation is CASTLAGDTDTQYF.

This chain links TRBV7-9 with TRBJ1-3, with D perhaps TRBD1 (6 bases). Trimming shortened V by 8 bases and J by 0 bases, and 17 bases separated the two germline ends. The CDR3 has 16 residues. In germline, CDR1 is SEHNR, CDR2 FQNEAQ (reference sequence). CDR3 coding DNA: TGTGCCAGCGCATCCACAGGGATGGGCTCTGGAAACACCATATATTTT. The encoded protein is CASASTGMGSGNTIYF.

The J gene is TRBJ1-2, the V gene TRBV6-5; 8 nucleotides agree with TRBD1. This CDR3 spans 15 amino acids. After removal of 0 bases from V and 5 bases from J, the junction contained 5 bases not matched to a gene. Germline CDR1 reads MNHEY; CDR2 reads SVGAGI. The DNA of the CDR3 is TGTGCCAGCAGTTACTCGAGACAGGGGATTTATGGCTACACCTTC. It codes for CASSYSRQGIYGYTF.

About this clone: Other DNA sequences from this sample encode an identical CDR3 as well. CDR3 sequence reads: CASRRTGSSYEQYF. DNA of the CDR3: TGTGCCAGCAGACGGACAGGGAGTTCCTACGAGCAGTACTTC. The chain combines TRBV6-5 with TRBJ2-7, with 8 bases fitting TRBD1. CDR1 MNHEY and CDR2 SVGAGI come from the germline V gene. V lost 6 bases and J lost 1; bases outside the gene matches: 5. The CDR3 covers 14 residues.

This chain uses TRBV28 with TRBJ1-5; TRBD1 might be the D (6 bases). The CDR3 contains 14 residues. CDR1 is MDHEN, CDR2 SYDVKM, per germline. V lost 5 bases, J lost 4 bases, and 12 bases lay in between. The CDR3 region has the DNA TGTGCCAGCAGTCCGCAGGGGAGGAATCAGCCCCAGCATTTT. It is translated as CASSPQGRNQPQHF.

The chain combines TRBV5-1 with TRBJ2-7; weak D call: TRBD2 (5 bases). The CDR3 sequence is 14 residues long. The germline V gene encodes CDR1 SGHRS and CDR2 YFSETQ. Trimming removed 4 bases at V and 3 bases at J, with 14 bases between. The CDR3 nucleotides read TGCGCCAGCAGCGTCGTGGACGGGATCTACGAGCAGTACTTC. This translates into CASSVVDGIYEQYF.

The V and J genes are TRBV6-5 and TRBJ2-2; maybe TRBD1 (6 bases). The CDR3 runs 14 residues. Between the trimmed V and J ends, which lost 6 bases and 0 bases, there was a span of 8 bases. Per germline, CDR1 MNHEY and CDR2 SVGAGI. Here the CDR3 DNA reads TGTGCCAGCAGACAGGGCACGAACACCGGGGAGCTGTTTTTT. Amino acid sequence: CASRQGTNTGELFF.